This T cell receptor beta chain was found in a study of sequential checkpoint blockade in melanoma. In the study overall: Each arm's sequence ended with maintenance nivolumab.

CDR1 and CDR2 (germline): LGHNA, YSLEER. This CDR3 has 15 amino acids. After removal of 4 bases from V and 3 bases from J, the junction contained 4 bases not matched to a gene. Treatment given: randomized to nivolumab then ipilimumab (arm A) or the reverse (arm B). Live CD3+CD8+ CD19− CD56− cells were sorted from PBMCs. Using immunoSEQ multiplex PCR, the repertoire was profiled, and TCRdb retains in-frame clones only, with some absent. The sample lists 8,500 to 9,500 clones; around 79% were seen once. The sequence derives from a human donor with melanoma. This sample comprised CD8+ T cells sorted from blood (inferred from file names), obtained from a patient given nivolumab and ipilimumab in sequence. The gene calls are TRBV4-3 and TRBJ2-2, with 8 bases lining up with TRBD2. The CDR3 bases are TGCGCCAGCAGCCCCGGGACTAGTCACACCGGGGAGCTGTTTTTT. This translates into CASSPGTSHTGELFF.